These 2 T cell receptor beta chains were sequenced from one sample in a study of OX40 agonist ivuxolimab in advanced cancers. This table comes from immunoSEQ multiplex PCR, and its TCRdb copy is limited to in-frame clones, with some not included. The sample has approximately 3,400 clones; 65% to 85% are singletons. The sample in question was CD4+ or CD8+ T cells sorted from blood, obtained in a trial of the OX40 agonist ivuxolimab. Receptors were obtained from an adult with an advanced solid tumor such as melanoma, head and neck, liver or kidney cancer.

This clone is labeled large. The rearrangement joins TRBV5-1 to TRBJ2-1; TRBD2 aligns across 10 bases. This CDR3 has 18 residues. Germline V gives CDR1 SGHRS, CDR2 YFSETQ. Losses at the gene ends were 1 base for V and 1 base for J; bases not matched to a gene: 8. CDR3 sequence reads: CASSLRGSSGSSYNEQFF. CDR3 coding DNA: TGCGCCAGCAGCTTGAGGGGATCTAGCGGGAGTTCCTACAATGAGCAGTTCTTC.

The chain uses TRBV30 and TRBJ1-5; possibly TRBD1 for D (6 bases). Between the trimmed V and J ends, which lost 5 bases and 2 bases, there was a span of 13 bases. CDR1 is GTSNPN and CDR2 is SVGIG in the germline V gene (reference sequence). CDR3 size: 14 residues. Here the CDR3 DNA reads TGTGCCTGGGGTGAGGGGGTAGGCAATCAGCCCCAGCATTTT. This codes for CAWGEGVGNQPQHF.